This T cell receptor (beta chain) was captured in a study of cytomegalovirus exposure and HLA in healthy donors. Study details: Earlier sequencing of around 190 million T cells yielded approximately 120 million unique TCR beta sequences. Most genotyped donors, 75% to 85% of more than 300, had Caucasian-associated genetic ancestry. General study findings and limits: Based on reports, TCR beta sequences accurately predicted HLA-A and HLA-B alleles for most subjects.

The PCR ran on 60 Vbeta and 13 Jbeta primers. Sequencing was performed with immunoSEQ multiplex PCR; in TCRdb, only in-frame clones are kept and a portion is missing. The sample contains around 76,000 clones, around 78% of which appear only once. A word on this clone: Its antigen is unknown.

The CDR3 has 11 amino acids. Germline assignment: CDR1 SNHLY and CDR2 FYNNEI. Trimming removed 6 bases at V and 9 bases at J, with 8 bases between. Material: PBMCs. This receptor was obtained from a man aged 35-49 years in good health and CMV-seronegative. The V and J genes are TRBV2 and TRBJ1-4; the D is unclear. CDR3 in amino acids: CASRREKKLFF. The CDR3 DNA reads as TGTGCCAGCAGAAGGGAGAAAAAACTGTTTTTT.